This paragraph reports one T cell receptor beta chain. These data come from a study of blood T cell repertoires in COVID-19. Generated by immunoSEQ multiplex PCR, the TCRdb table keeps only in-frame clones and is missing some. The data show 97,000 or so clones, with roughly 87% seen just once and 2% to 2.5% held by the top ten. The CDR3 length is 14 residues. Germline CDR1 reads SGHDT; CDR2 reads YYEEEE. Trimming cost V 5 bases and J 1 base, with 12 bases left between them. The sequencing input was peripheral blood. The V call is TRBV5-6, the J call TRBJ2-5, with D possibly matching TRBD2 (7 bases). The origin of this receptor is a man in his fifties with active COVID-19. In DNA form, the CDR3 reads TGTGCCAGCAGGTATAGGGGGGGCCAAGAGACCCAGTACTTC. This gives the protein CASRYRGGQETQYF.